Presented here are 24 T cell receptor beta chains from one specimen sequenced in a study of blood T cells in healthy people across ages. The second PCR ran about 6 to 12 cycles with a sample-barcoded 5' primer and J-beta primers. TCRdb passed the 5' RACE reads through MiXCR, listing each CDR3 protein once. The sample has around 1,900,000 distinct CDR3 sequences, about two fifths seen once. Material: blood. These receptors all come from a human donor in good health.

The chain recombines TRBV29-1 with TRBJ2-6, with D unresolved. V lost 5 bases to trimming and J lost 3 bases, with 17 bases between them. The CDR3 has 16 amino acids. The germline V gene has CDR1 SQVTM and CDR2 ANQGSEA. The CDR3 here is CSVLPTGRLGANVLTF. CDR3 bases: TGCAGCGTTCTCCCCACCGGCCGGCTTGGGGCCAACGTCCTGACTTTC.

The rearrangement joins TRBV20-1 to TRBJ2-7, with D tentatively TRBD1 (6 bases). The CDR3 loop spans 15 amino acids. The germline V gene encodes CDR1 DFQATT and CDR2 SNEGSKA (reference sequence). Between the trimmed V and J ends, which lost 2 bases and 3 bases, there was a span of 17 bases. The CDR3 DNA reads as TGCAGTGCTAGATCAGGGGAAACTTCTTACTACGAGCAGTACTTC. This gives the protein CSARSGETSYYEQYF.

The rearrangement links TRBV6-5 to TRBJ2-1; D is undetermined. The J call could be wrong; TRBJ2-7 is a better fit for the DNA end. This CDR3 is built from 15 residues. Per the germline V gene, CDR1 is MNHEY and CDR2 is SVGAGI. CDR3 protein: CASSGFHGSYNEQYF. CDR3 coding DNA: TGTGCCAGCAGCGGCTTTCACGGATCCTACAATGAGCAGTACTTC.

This clonotype was detected only a few times. This chain connects TRBV7-6 to TRBJ2-7; 8 bases align to TRBD1. Germline CDR1 SGHVS, CDR2 FNYEAQ. V gave up 5 bases and J gave up 6 bases; unmatched junction bases: 6. CDR3 size: 13 residues. DNA for the CDR3: TGTGCCAGCAGCGTACCCGACAGGGGCGAGCAGTACTTC. It codes for CASSVPDRGEQYF.

This clonotype was recorded a few times. J is TRBJ2-3 and V is TRBV7-9; 7 bases agree with TRBD2. The germline gives CDR1 SEHNR, CDR2 FQNEAQ (reference sequence). The CDR3 has 14 amino acids. V shed 5 bases and J 4 bases; nucleotides not matched to a gene: 6. CDR3 loop: CASSTSATPDTQYF. The CDR3 DNA reads as TGTGCCAGCAGCACTAGCGCCACGCCAGATACGCAGTATTTT.

This clonotype was detected a few times. The rearrangement uses TRBV4-1 and TRBJ1-2; 8 nucleotides agree with TRBD1. The CDR3 covers 15 residues. CDR1 is MGHRA and CDR2 is YSYEKL in the germline V gene. Losses at the gene ends were 0 bases for V and 4 bases for J; bases not matched to a gene: 4. The CDR3 reads CASSQDFTGGYGYTF. CDR3 coding DNA: TGCGCCAGCAGCCAAGATTTTACAGGGGGCTATGGCTACACCTTC.

A single count supports this clonotype. The chain's CDR3 is CASSQVQAQHF. The CDR3 bases are TGTGCCAGCAGTCAGGTTCAAGCCCAGCATTTT. The V call is TRBV5-6, the J call TRBJ1-5, with D unresolved. There are 11 residues in the CDR3. The germline gives CDR1 SGHDT, CDR2 YYEEEE. Trimming left V 5 bases short and J 11 bases short, with 11 bases between.

This clonotype was counted a few times. J is TRBJ1-4 and V is TRBV7-2; 9 nucleotides align to TRBD1. This CDR3 contains 16 residues. Trimming took 2 bases from V and 7 from J; bases not matched to a gene: 8. CDR1 and CDR2 from the germline V gene are SGHTA and FQGNSA. The CDR3 here is CASSLQSTGGFEKLFF. As DNA, the CDR3 is TGTGCCAGCAGCTTACAAAGTACAGGGGGCTTTGAAAAACTGTTTTTT.

This chain links TRBV4-3 with TRBJ1-2; TRBD1 is a possible D gene (6 bases). This CDR3 is built from 15 residues. The germline V gene encodes CDR1 LGHNA and CDR2 YSLEER. The V end was cut by 2 bases, the J end by 5 bases, with 15 bases between. The CDR3 protein is CASSQQGYPGYGYTF. For the CDR3, the DNA is TGCGCCAGCAGCCAACAGGGGTACCCCGGGTATGGCTACACCTTC.

The chain employs TRBV7-9 and TRBJ2-7; D is uncertain. The ends were cut back, 2 bases at V and 6 bases at J, with 11 bases in the middle. Germline lookup yields CDR1 SEHNR and CDR2 FQNEAQ (reference sequence). CDR3 length: 13 residues. DNA for the CDR3: TGTGCCAGCAGCTTAACGGCAGACCCCGAGCAGTACTTC. Translation: CASSLTADPEQYF.

The chain employs TRBV7-3 and TRBJ2-7; possible D gene TRBD1, 7 bases. Germline V gene lookup returns CDR1 SGHTA and CDR2 FQGTGA. The germline V and J ends were trimmed by 4 bases and 0 bases, with 10 bases remaining between them. The CDR3 has 14 amino acids. The CDR3 DNA sequence: TGTGCCAGCAGCTACCAGGGGGGCTCCTACGAGCAGTACTTC. As protein: CASSYQGGSYEQYF.

To note about this clonotype: Germline is not matched at one junction end, which may reflect a read error. The chain uses TRBV28 and TRBJ2-7; 7 bases are shared with TRBD1. The CDR3 is made up of 16 amino acids. CDR1 is MDHEN and CDR2 is SYDVKM in the germline V gene. This chain's CDR3 is CAGSLSGGWSSYEQYF. Here the CDR3 DNA reads TGTGCCGGCAGTCTCTCAGGGGGTTGGAGCTCCTACGAGCAGTACTTC.

J is TRBJ2-5 and V is TRBV12-3 or TRBV12-4; TRBD2 might be the D (7 bases). V shed 8 bases and J shed 4 bases, with 17 bases lying between them. The CDR3 has 14 residues. The CDR3 is CASAGSGGPETQYF. CDR3 nucleotide sequence: TGTGCCAGCGCTGGATCGGGGGGCCCAGAGACCCAGTACTTC.

The chain is built from TRBV20-1 and TRBJ1-5; D perhaps matches TRBD1 (5 bases). The V and J ends lost 2 bases and 6 bases respectively, with 14 bases between them. The CDR3 length is 14 residues. Germline V gene data show CDR1 as DFQATT and CDR2 as SNEGSKA (reference sequence). The DNA for the CDR3 is TGCAGTGCTAGAACCGCCGGGGGGGGTCAGCCCCAGCATTTT. This gives the protein CSARTAGGGQPQHF.

This clonotype occurred a few times. The chain has TRBV14 and TRBJ2-7; 10 positions match TRBD1. With V trimmed by 10 bases and J by 6 bases, 9 bases remained unmatched. This CDR3 contains 13 residues. Germline loops: CDR1 SGHDN, CDR2 FVKESK. The CDR3 DNA is TGTGCCAACCCCCGACAGGGGGCAGGCGAGCAGTACTTC. Residues: CANPRQGAGEQYF.

This clonotype was observed a few times. The CDR3 DNA is TGTGCCAGCAGCCAAGCCGTCAGTAAAAGCTACGAGCAGTACTTC. Its protein is CASSQAVSKSYEQYF. The chain recombines TRBV4-2 with TRBJ2-7, with D unclear. Looked up from germline, CDR1 is LGHNA and CDR2 is YNFKEQ. Between the trimmed V and J ends, which lost 1 base and 3 bases, there was a span of 13 bases. This CDR3 is 15 amino acids long.

The chain has TRBV29-1 and TRBJ1-4, with 8 nucleotides matching TRBD1. This CDR3 region has 14 residues. Germline V gene lookup returns CDR1 SQVTM and CDR2 ANQGSEA. Unmatched junction bases numbered 5, after V lost 2 bases and J lost 6 bases. CDR3: CSVERTGWDEKLFF. CDR3 coding DNA: TGCAGCGTTGAACGGACAGGGTGGGATGAAAAACTGTTTTTT.

V is TRBV25-1 and J is TRBJ1-2, with TRBD1 identical over 7 bases. There are 12 residues in the CDR3. The germline gives CDR1 MGHDK, CDR2 SYGVNS. V lost 6 bases to trimming and J lost 7 bases; unmatched junction nucleotides: 5. The CDR3 sequence: CASRQGGLGYTF. The CDR3 DNA reads as TGTGCCAGCAGGCAAGGGGGCCTTGGCTACACCTTC.

Of note for this clonotype: Germline is not matched at one junction end, which may reflect a read error. This chain links TRBV5-6 with TRBJ2-5; D possibly matches TRBD1 or TRBD2 (5 bases each). The V gene's germline CDR1 is SGHDT and CDR2 YYEEEE. The CDR3 contains 14 residues. CDR3 DNA sequence: TGTGCCAGCGGCTTGAGAGGGGAGCAAGAGACCCAGTACTTC. Amino acids: CASGLRGEQETQYF.

The rearrangement uses TRBV6-1 and TRBJ1-5, with unresolved D. V gave up 3 bases and J gave up 3 bases, with 15 bases separating them. Germline V CDR1 and CDR2: MNHNS, SASEGT. The CDR3 sequence is 16 residues long. CDR3 DNA sequence: TGTGCCAGCAGTGAGAGCCAACTCCCCATCAATCAGCCCCAGCATTTT. Translating gives CASSESQLPINQPQHF.

The chain has TRBV10-3 and TRBJ1-2; TRBD1 matches at 7 bases. CDR1 and CDR2 from the germline V gene are ENHRY and SYGVKD. V shed 6 bases, J shed 4 bases, and the junction held 11 bases outside the gene matches. CDR3 length: 15 residues. The CDR3 here is CAISQATGYGYGYTF. CDR3 bases: TGTGCCATCAGCCAAGCGACAGGGTATGGCTATGGCTACACCTTC.

The chain links TRBV24-1 to TRBJ1-5, with 8 nucleotides matching TRBD1. Germline-derived CDR1 and CDR2 are KGHDR and SFDVKD. This CDR3 has 13 residues. The trim removed 9 bases at V and 7 bases at J, leaving 7 bases unmatched. CDR3 sequence reads: CATAGGEEQPQHF. CDR3 nucleotide sequence: TGTGCCACCGCAGGGGGCGAAGAGCAGCCCCAGCATTTT.

This sequence joins TRBV3-1 and TRBJ2-5; 7 bases match TRBD1. V lost 0 bases to trimming and J lost 1 base; unmatched junction nucleotides: 14. The germline V gene encodes CDR1 LGHDT and CDR2 YNNKEL (reference sequence). The CDR3 has 19 residues. CDR3 sequence (DNA): TGTGCCAGCAGCCAAGATTTTGGGGGACAGACATTACTCCAAGAGACCCAGTACTTC. Residues: CASSQDFGGQTLLQETQYF.

This clonotype was picked up a small number of times. The rearrangement links TRBV15 to TRBJ1-2; D not certain. The ends were cut back, 1 base at V and 8 bases at J, with 14 bases in the middle. This CDR3 is built from 14 residues. Germline CDR1 is LNHNV and CDR2 is YYDKDF (reference sequence). The chain's CDR3 is CATSRVSRLVGYTF. The CDR3 DNA reads TGTGCCACCAGCAGAGTTTCCAGACTTGTCGGCTACACCTTC.